The rows below give T cell receptor beta chains drawn from one sample of a study of blood T cell repertoires in COVID-19. Libraries were prepared by immunoSEQ multiplex PCR; TCRdb keeps only in-frame clonotypes and omits some of them. The profile covers more than 200,000 clones, with about four fifths appearing a single time and approximately 9.1% taken by the ten largest. Material for sequencing was peripheral blood. The receptors derive from a man aged 80 or over with acute or convalescent COVID-19. Each CDR3 is given with its conserved first and last residue. Each record gives: V gene, D gene, clone size, J gene, CDR3 DNA, CDR3 protein. The D gene is left open where the match is weak. Some rows have no size entry. The others give once, few or many, or a class for an expanded clone.

TRBV5-1	TRBD2	.	TRBJ2-7	TGCGCCAGCAGCTCCCCCGGGACTAGCGGGGGAGGGGGCTCCTACGAGCAGTACTTC	CASSSPGTSGGGGSYEQYF
TRBV28	.	.	TRBJ1-5	TGTGCCACCCACCGGGGGTTGAGCAATCAGCCCCAGCATTTT	CATHRGLSNQPQHF
TRBV3-1/TRBV3-2	TRBD2	.	TRBJ2-1	TGTGCCAGCAGCCAAGTTAGACGAGACGGGAGGGCCCCCAATGAGCAGTTCTTC	CASSQVRRDGRAPNEQFF
TRBV2	.	.	TRBJ2-6	TGTGCCAGCAGGGCACAGGGAGTCGGGGCCAACGTCCTGACTTTC	CASRAQGVGANVLTF
TRBV10-3	.	.	TRBJ1-5	TGTGCCATCAGTGAGGAGGGTTTAGCCAATCAGCCCCAGCATTTT	CAISEEGLANQPQHF
TRBV3-1/TRBV3-2	.	.	TRBJ1-4	TGTGCCAGCAGCCAAGATGGGGGCAGTTTGGGAAAACTGTTTTTT	CASSQDGGSLGKLFF
TRBV11-1	.	.	TRBJ2-7	TGTGCCAGCAGCTTTCAGGACGAGCAGTACTTC	CASSFQDEQYF
TRBV30	.	.	TRBJ1-3	TGTGCCTGGAGTGGGGGGGGTTACACCATATATTTT	CAWSGGGYTIYF
TRBV19	TRBD1	.	TRBJ1-5	TGTGCCAGTAAGGAAGGGCAGGGGGCGCAGCCCCAGCATTTT	CASKEGQGAQPQHF
TRBV6-1	TRBD2	.	TRBJ2-5	TGTGCCAGCAGTGCCGGGACTAGCGGGGGGGGCCGAGAGACCCAGTACTTC	CASSAGTSGGGRETQYF
TRBV6-5	.	.	TRBJ1-2	TGTGCCAGCAGTCCCCGGGAGGGGCGAGATGGCTACACCTTC	CASSPREGRDGYTF
TRBV18	TRBD1	.	TRBJ2-7	TGTGCCAGCTCACCACTACCGGGACAGAAGGACGAGCAGTACTTC	CASSPLPGQKDEQYF
TRBV3-1/TRBV3-2	TRBD1	few	TRBJ1-2	TGTGCCAGCAGCCAAACTCGGACAGGTGGCTATGGCTACACCTTC	CASSQTRTGGYGYTF
TRBV3-1/TRBV3-2	TRBD1	.	TRBJ2-7	TGTGCCAGCAGCCGCGGTTCAGGGGGCCCCTACGAGCAGTACTTC	CASSRGSGGPYEQYF
TRBV18	.	.	TRBJ1-1	TGTGCCAGCTCACCACCCAGCGTGAACACTGAAGCTTTCTTT	CASSPPSVNTEAFF
TRBV4-1	.	.	TRBJ1-6	TGCGCCAGCAGCCAAGAAAGGACAGATAATTCACCCCTCCACTTT	CASSQERTDNSPLHF
TRBV5-5	.	.	TRBJ1-3	TGTGCCAGCAGCTTTTGGAGCTCTGGAAACACCATATATTTT	CASSFWSSGNTIYF
TRBV4-1	.	.	TRBJ1-6	TGCGCCAGCAGCCAAGATAAATGGGACACTCGAGTAAATTCACCCCTCCACTTT	CASSQDKWDTRVNSPLHF
TRBV15	.	.	TRBJ1-1	TGTGCCACCAGCAGAGATCTGACAAACGGGGGAACTGAAGCTTTCTTT	CATSRDLTNGGTEAFF
TRBV24-1	.	.	TRBJ1-2	TGTGCCACCAGTGTGGGACACAACTATGGCTACACCTTC	CATSVGHNYGYTF
TRBV10-3	TRBD1	.	TRBJ2-2	TGTGCCATCAGTGAGTTTGGGACAGGGGGCAGGGAGCTGTTTTTT	CAISEFGTGGRELFF
TRBV11-2	TRBD2	.	TRBJ2-3	TGTGCCAGCAGCCCTTGGACTAGCGGGGCAGATACGCAGTATTTT	CASSPWTSGADTQYF
TRBV7-2	TRBD2	once	TRBJ2-1	TGTGCCAGCAGCTCCGGGACTAGCGGGGGCCAGGGGGAGCAGTTCTTC	CASSSGTSGGQGEQFF
TRBV18	.	.	TRBJ2-5	TGTGCCAGCTCTCAGACGGCAGGTCGGACCCAGTACTTC	CASSQTAGRTQYF
TRBV28	TRBD1	.	TRBJ1-1	TGTGCCACCTATGTCCCGGGACAGGGTAAAGCTTTCTTT	CATYVPGQGKAFF
TRBV10-3	TRBD2	.	TRBJ2-2	TGTGCCATCAGTAGCGTTTCGGTAGCGGGGGCTCAGGGCGGGGAGCTGTTTTTT	CAISSVSVAGAQGGELFF
TRBV10-2	.	once	TRBJ2-2	TGCGCCAGCCGGGTCCCGGGGACCGGGGAGCTGTTTTTT	CASRVPGTGELFF
TRBV3-1/TRBV3-2	TRBD1	.	TRBJ1-2	TGTGCCAGCAGCCACCTAGACAGGGTTGACTATGGCTACACCTTC	CASSHLDRVDYGYTF
TRBV27	TRBD1	.	TRBJ2-7	TGTGCCAGCAGTCTTCTCGGACAGGGTATCTACGAGCAGTACTTC	CASSLLGQGIYEQYF
TRBV6-5	TRBD1	.	TRBJ2-5	TGTGCCAGCAGTTACGACAGGGGGCGGGAAGAGACCCAGTACTTC	CASSYDRGREETQYF
TRBV28	.	.	TRBJ2-3	TGTGCCAGCACCGTCGGGGATACGCAGTATTTT	CASTVGDTQYF
TRBV19	TRBD1	.	TRBJ2-7	TGTGCCAGTAGTCAGGGACAGGGGGCGTTTCGGAGCGAGCAGTACTTC	CASSQGQGAFRSEQYF
TRBV28	.	.	TRBJ1-6	TGTGCCAGCAGGGGAATGACAGAAAATTCACCCCTCCACTTT	CASRGMTENSPLHF
TRBV28	TRBD1	.	TRBJ1-4	TGTGCCAGCAGTTCGGGGGACAGGGGGCGAACTAATGAAAAACTGTTTTTT	CASSSGDRGRTNEKLFF
TRBV7-8	.	.	TRBJ2-7	TGTGCCAGCAGCTTAGCGCTTCAGGGAAGCTCCTACGAGCAGTACTTC	CASSLALQGSSYEQYF
TRBV6-2/TRBV6-3	.	.	TRBJ1-2	TGTGCCAGCAGTCTCAACACAGCTAACTATGGCTACACCTTC	CASSLNTANYGYTF
TRBV6-5	TRBD1	.	TRBJ1-3	TGTGCCAGCAGTTCCCTCGGACAGGCCTCTGGAAACACCATATATTTT	CASSSLGQASGNTIYF
TRBV28	TRBD1	.	TRBJ2-7	TGTGCCAGCAGTTTACCCCAGGGGGCAGGGACCTACGAGCAGTACTTC	CASSLPQGAGTYEQYF
TRBV30	.	.	TRBJ2-7	TGTGCCTGGAGTACCGGGATTGGCTCCTACGAGCAGTACTTC	CAWSTGIGSYEQYF
TRBV5-1	TRBD1	.	TRBJ1-6	TGCGCCAGCAGCCTCCCCTCGGGACAGAGAAATTCACCCCTCCACTTT	CASSLPSGQRNSPLHF
TRBV27	.	.	TRBJ2-5	TGTGCCAGCAGTTTATTGTTCGGGGGAGGGGGAGAGACCCAGTACTTC	CASSLLFGGGGETQYF
TRBV5-4	TRBD2	few	TRBJ2-3	TGTGCCAGCAGCGATGGAAGTAGGCTAGCGGGGGGTGCAGATACGCAGTATTTT	CASSDGSRLAGGADTQYF